Included here is one TCR beta chain sequence, with context. Its antigen remains unidentified. The table came from immunoSEQ multiplex PCR; TCRdb's copy has only in-frame clones and leaves some out. Among approximately 77,000 clones listed, roughly 85% were seen once. The data stem from a study of T cell responses to AZD1222 COVID-19 vaccine. General study points: Nearly half of the spike-specific TCRs reportedly recognize variant regions that carry no mutations. Clonal diversity was possibly underestimated; the donors were predominantly white British and more often female.

From germline, CDR1 is LGHDT and CDR2 YNNKEL (reference sequence). The V end was cut by 4 bases, the J end by 3 bases, with 7 bases between. The CDR3 is made up of 12 amino acids. Pooled in the analysis were second doses at about 4 or about 12 weeks. The receptor was isolated from an adult who received the AZD1222 COVID-19 vaccine. Sequenced here: peripheral blood, sampled 28 days after the second AZD1222 dose. V is TRBV3-1 (or the pseudogene TRBV3-2) and J is TRBJ2-7; D is ambiguous. The CDR3, as DNA: TGTGCCAGCAGCCGACCGGGCTACGAGCAGTACTTC. As protein: CASSRPGYEQYF.